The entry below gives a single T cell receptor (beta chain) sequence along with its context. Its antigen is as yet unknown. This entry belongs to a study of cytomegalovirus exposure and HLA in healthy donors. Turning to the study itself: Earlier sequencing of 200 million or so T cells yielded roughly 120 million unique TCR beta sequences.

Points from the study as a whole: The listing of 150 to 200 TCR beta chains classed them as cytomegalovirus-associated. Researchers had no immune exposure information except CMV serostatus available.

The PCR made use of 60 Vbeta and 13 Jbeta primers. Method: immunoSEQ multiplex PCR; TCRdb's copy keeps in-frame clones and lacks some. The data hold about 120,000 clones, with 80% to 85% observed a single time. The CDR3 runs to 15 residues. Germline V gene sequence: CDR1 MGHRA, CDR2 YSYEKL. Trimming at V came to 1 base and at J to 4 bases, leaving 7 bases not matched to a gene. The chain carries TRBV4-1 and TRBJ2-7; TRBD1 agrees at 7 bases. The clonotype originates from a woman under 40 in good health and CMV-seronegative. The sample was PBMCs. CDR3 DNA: TGCGCCAGCAGCCAAGTTACAACAGGGGAGTACGAGCAGTACTTC. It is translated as CASSQVTTGEYEQYF.